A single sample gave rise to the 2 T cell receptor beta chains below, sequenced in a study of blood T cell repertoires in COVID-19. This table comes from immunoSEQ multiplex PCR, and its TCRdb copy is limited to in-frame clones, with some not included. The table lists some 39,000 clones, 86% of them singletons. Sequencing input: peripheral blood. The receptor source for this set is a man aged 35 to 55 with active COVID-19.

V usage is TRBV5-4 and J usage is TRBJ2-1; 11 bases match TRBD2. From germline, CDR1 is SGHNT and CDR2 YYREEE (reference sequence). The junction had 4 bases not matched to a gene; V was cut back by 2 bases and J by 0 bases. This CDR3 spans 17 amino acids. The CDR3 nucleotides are TGTGCCAGCAGCTTACCGGGACTAGCGGTCTCCTACAATGAGCAGTTCTTC. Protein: CASSLPGLAVSYNEQFF.

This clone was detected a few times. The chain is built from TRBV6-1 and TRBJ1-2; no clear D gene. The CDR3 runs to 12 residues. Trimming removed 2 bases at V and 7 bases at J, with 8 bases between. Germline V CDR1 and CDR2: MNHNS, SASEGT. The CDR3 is CASSEYLSGYTF. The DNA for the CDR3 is TGTGCCAGCAGTGAATATCTGAGTGGCTACACCTTC.